This entry concerns a single TCR beta chain. Vbeta (60) and Jbeta (13) primers were used in the PCR. In the source study's methods: Later analysis identified tens of millions of unique TCR beta chains, roughly 11 million shared. Sequenced by immunoSEQ multiplex PCR; TCRdb stores in-frame clones only, minus some. V, J and clone size are those of that table, while D and trimming were read from the DNA. The sample's table shows over 65,000 clones. This specimen comes from a study of cytomegalovirus exposure and HLA in healthy donors. J was trimmed by 6 bases and V by 0 bases; bases with no gene match: 3. The germline V gene has CDR1 SGDLS and CDR2 YYNGEE. The CDR3 runs to 15 residues.

The sequenced sample was PBMCs. This chain joins TRBV9 and TRBJ2-2, with 9 bases identical to TRBD1. The origin of this receptor is a man aged 25-40 years in good health and CMV-seronegative. The CDR3 DNA is TGTGCCAGCAGCGTAGGGGACAGGGATTCCGGGGAGCTGTTTTTT. As protein: CASSVGDRDSGELFF.